This TCR beta chain was identified in a study of PD-L1 blockade in urothelial cancer. Time point denoted: pretreatment peripheral blood. J was trimmed by 4 bases and V by 3 bases; bases with no gene match: 7. This CDR3 has 16 residues. Looked up from germline, CDR1 is MGHRA and CDR2 is YSYEKL. The table came from immunoSEQ multiplex PCR; TCRdb's copy has only in-frame clones and leaves some out. The table lists approximately 47,000 clones, 75% to 85% of them singletons. This clone was detected only a few times. The TCR was taken from a man aged 50 to 60 with urothelial cancer. The rearrangement links TRBV4-1 to TRBJ1-5; TRBD1 agrees at 9 bases. Here the sequenced sample was PBMCs, taken around atezolizumab (anti-PD-L1) treatment. The CDR3 loop reads CASSHTTGGINQPQHF. In DNA form, the CDR3 reads TGCGCCAGCAGCCACACGACAGGGGGTATAAATCAGCCCCAGCATTTT.